The following is a TCR beta chain sequence with its context. CDR1 is SGHAT, CDR2 FQNNGV, per germline. The CDR3 consists of 13 residues. Trimming removed 2 bases at V and 4 bases at J, with 8 bases between. Naive CD45RA+ and memory CD45RA-negative subsets were split from CD4+ cells. Here immunoSEQ multiplex PCR was the method, and the copy in TCRdb shows in-frame clones only, minus some. The table lists roughly 2.2 million clones, approximately 93% of them singletons, with 0.35% to 0.45% in the top ten. The source of the sample is a study of shared clonotypes between healthy human individuals. Sequencing was done on a sample of naive CD4+ T cells from PBMCs. Noted subset: CD45RA+ positively selected. The TCR was taken from a man younger than 30 in good health. Some clones in this sample may be carry-over from other donors' samples. The chain is built from TRBV11-2 and TRBJ2-5, with D tentatively TRBD2 (6 bases). This CDR3 is CASSLRRGETQYF. In nucleotides, the CDR3 is TGTGCCAGCAGCTTAAGGAGGGGAGAGACCCAGTACTTC.